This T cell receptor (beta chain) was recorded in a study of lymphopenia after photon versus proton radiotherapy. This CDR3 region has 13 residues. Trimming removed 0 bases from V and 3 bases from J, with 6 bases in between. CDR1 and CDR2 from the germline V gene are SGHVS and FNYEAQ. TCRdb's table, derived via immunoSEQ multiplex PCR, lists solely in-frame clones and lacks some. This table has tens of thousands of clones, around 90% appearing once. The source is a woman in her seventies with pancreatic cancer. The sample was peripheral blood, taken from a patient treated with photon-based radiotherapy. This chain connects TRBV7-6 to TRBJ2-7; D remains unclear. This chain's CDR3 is CASSLAQNYEQYF. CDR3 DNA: TGTGCCAGCAGCTTAGCACAAAACTACGAGCAGTACTTC.